The 8 T cell receptor beta chains below come from one sample, sequenced in a study of T cells in Graves' hyperthyroidism and ophthalmopathy. TCR beta CDR3 regions were amplified from RNA. A set of HTBI primers served as the primers for a first-round RT-PCR of the TCR CDR3. From the multiplex PCR reads, TCRdb called clonotypes with MiXCR, one entry per CDR3 protein. In the table there are approximately 400,000 distinct CDR3 sequences, roughly 25% of which are singletons. Sequenced input: blood. The receptors come from a man between 45 and 60 years old with Graves' hyperthyroidism.

The V call is TRBV7-3, the J call TRBJ2-1, with 9 bases fitting TRBD1. Germline CDR1 SGHTA, CDR2 FQGTGA. This CDR3 is 13 amino acids long. Unmatched junction bases numbered 7, after V lost 4 bases and J lost 12 bases. This CDR3 is CASSSGQGNAQFF. The CDR3, as DNA: TGTGCCAGCAGCTCAGGACAGGGGAACGCGCAGTTCTTC.

V and J are TRBV30 and TRBJ2-3; 16 positions agree with TRBD2. J was trimmed by 7 bases and V by 3 bases; bases with no gene match: 10. Germline loops: CDR1 GTSNPN, CDR2 SVGIG (reference sequence). The CDR3 has 17 amino acids. The CDR3 sequence: CAWSVPGTSGRAYTQYF. CDR3 sequence (DNA): TGTGCCTGGAGCGTCCCCGGGACTAGCGGGAGGGCTTATACGCAGTATTTT.

In this sample, this clonotype turned up a few times. J is TRBJ1-1 and V is TRBV6-5; a weak D match, TRBD1 (6 bases). Trimming left V 0 bases short and J 0 bases short, with 14 bases between. The germline V gene has CDR1 MNHEY and CDR2 SVGAGI. The CDR3 runs to 17 residues. CDR3 nucleotides: TGTGCCAGCAGTTACTCTGGCCAGGGGACCTTGAACACTGAAGCTTTCTTT. Translated: CASSYSGQGTLNTEAFF.

This clonotype was seen a handful of times. CDR3 residues: CASRQGYEQYF. The CDR3 region has the DNA TGTGCCAGCCGACAGGGATACGAGCAGTACTTC. The rearrangement links TRBV2 to TRBJ2-7; TRBD1 matches at 7 bases. The germline V gene has CDR1 SNHLY and CDR2 FYNNEI. The trim removed 8 bases at V and 4 bases at J, leaving 2 bases unmatched. The CDR3 extends over 11 amino acids. Full variable domain (missing parts from reference TRBV2 and TRBJ2-7): EPEVTQTPSHQVTQMGQEVILRCVPISNHLYFYWYRQILGQKVEFLVSFYNNEISEKSEIFDDQFSVERPDGSNFTLKIRSTKLEDSAMYFCASRQGYEQYFGPGTRLTVT.

This clonotype showed up many times. The CDR3 loop reads CASSLTGLAGRVEQFF. The CDR3 bases are TGTGCCAGCAGCCTGACCGGACTAGCGGGAAGGGTTGAGCAGTTCTTC. The chain combines TRBV11-2 with TRBJ2-1; 12 bases line up with TRBD2. This CDR3 has 16 amino acids. CDR1 is SGHAT and CDR2 is FQNNGV in the germline V gene. V trimming: 5 bases; J trimming: 9 bases; junction bases outside the gene matches: 11.

In this sample, this clonotype turned up a few times. The CDR3 DNA follows: TGTGCCATTGGCGGGTCTCGGGGGACCGGGGAGCTGTTTTTT. This gives the protein CAIGGSRGTGELFF. The rearrangement links TRBV24-1 to TRBJ2-2; possible D gene TRBD2, 6 bases. CDR3 size: 14 residues. V lost 11 bases and J 5 bases, leaving 17 bases between the germline ends. Looked up from germline, CDR1 is KGHDR and CDR2 is SFDVKD.

This clonotype was counted many times. The chain recombines TRBV2 with TRBJ2-7; 8 bases fit TRBD2. There are 12 residues in the CDR3. The ends lost 9 bases at V and 7 bases at J; junction bases unmatched: 8. Germline lookup yields CDR1 SNHLY and CDR2 FYNNEI. The CDR3 sequence is CARGAGGSEQYF. DNA of the CDR3: TGTGCCAGGGGGGCGGGAGGATCTGAGCAGTACTTC.

The rearrangement uses TRBV2 and TRBJ1-2, with D maybe TRBD1 (5 bases). The CDR3 contains 12 residues. Trimming took 1 base from V and 8 from J, leaving 8 bases between them. The germline V gene encodes CDR1 SNHLY and CDR2 FYNNEI. This chain's CDR3 is CASSEVGDGYTF. DNA for the CDR3: TGTGCCAGCAGTGAAGTAGGGGACGGCTACACCTTC.